In this sample, the clone carrying this TCR beta chain turned up a few times. Its target is not known. The data were obtained in a study of CD8 T cells in ankylosing spondylitis. Findings and limits, study-wide: Some of the motif variants had earlier been found in reactive arthritis patients' fluid and blood.

TCRdb reanalysed the 5' RACE reads using MiXCR and keeps one entry per CDR3 protein. The table records a few hundred thousand distinct CDR3 sequences, under 25% of them present only once. Trimming removed 4 bases from V and 3 bases from J, with 7 bases in between. This CDR3 is 12 amino acids long. From germline, CDR1 is SGHRS and CDR2 YFSETQ. This chain joins TRBV5-1 and TRBJ1-1; D remains ambiguous. The TCR was taken from a female donor with ankylosing spondylitis or in good health (not recorded which). The source material was blood, either unsorted or a sorted T cell fraction (not recorded which). The CDR3 DNA reads as TGCGCCAGCAGCGGGGAAGACACTGAAGCTTTCTTT. Protein: CASSGEDTEAFF. Full variable domain (remainder filled in from reference TRBV5-1 and TRBJ1-1): KAGVTQTPRYLIKTRGQQVTLSCSPISGHRSVSWYQQTPGQGLQFLFEYFSETQRNKGNFPGRFSGRQFSNSRSEMNVSTLELGDSALYLCASSGEDTEAFFGQGTRLTVV.